This T cell receptor beta chain stems from a study of cytomegalovirus exposure and HLA in healthy donors. Study summary: A prior analysis found 117 million unique TCR beta sequences from about 179 million T cells.

The PCR employed 60 Vbeta primers together with 13 Jbeta primers. Only in-frame clones appear in the TCRdb table, and some are missing; sequencing was by immunoSEQ multiplex PCR. The data contain roughly 140,000 clones, around 78% of them singletons. Whole-study findings and limits: Judged likely to be a sequencing artifact was a cluster of highly shared sequence variants. Cytomegalovirus status was reportedly diagnosed by the classifier with high sensitivity and specificity.

In regard to this clone: Its antigen is still unknown.

There are 12 residues in the CDR3. Trimming pared 5 bases from V and 5 bases from J, leaving 9 bases between. Germline assignment: CDR1 MNHEY and CDR2 SVGAGI. V is TRBV6-5 and J is TRBJ2-5; D is unresolved. This TCR was sampled from a woman in her 40s in good health and CMV-seropositive. Sequenced: PBMCs. Here the CDR3 DNA reads TGTGCCAGCAGTGATTTCGGGGAGACCCAGTACTTC. This gives the protein CASSDFGETQYF.